The following is a T cell receptor beta chain sequence with its context. Its matching antigen is unknown. Caucasian individuals from Russia who were healthy and aged roughly 6 to 90 acted as donors. Every sample yielded at least 6.5 million isolated PBMCs. This record belongs to a study of blood T cells in healthy people across ages. Findings of the study overall: Comparison with aged donors showed that long-lived donors had more naive CD4+ cells and higher diversity.

CDR3 length: 19 amino acids. J lost 0 bases, V lost 6 bases, and 9 bases had no gene match. The germline CDR1 and CDR2 sequences are MNHNS and SASEGT. Primed by a sample-barcoded 5' primer and a J-beta primer mix, a second PCR proceeded for about 6 to 11 cycles. From the 5' RACE reads, TCRdb called clonotypes with MiXCR, one entry per CDR3 protein. The data hold roughly 700,000 distinct CDR3 sequences, with around 45% observed a single time. The specimen was blood. The chain recombines TRBV6-1 with TRBJ2-1; 15 positions match TRBD2. The clonotype originates from a woman aged 55-69 years in good health. The chain's CDR3 is CASSRTGLAGGSSYNEQFF. The CDR3 region has the DNA TGTGCCAGCAGCCGCACGGGACTAGCGGGAGGAAGCTCCTACAATGAGCAGTTCTTC.